In its sample, the clone carrying this T cell receptor beta chain was seen many times. Its antigen remains unknown. This specimen comes from a study of radiation and T cells in renal cell carcinoma. The CDR3 runs to 12 residues. Trimming stripped 5 bases from V and 2 bases from J, with 6 bases between. In germline, CDR1 is SGHTA, CDR2 FQGNSA. The time point: blood 4 weeks post-SBRT, at nephrectomy. Treatment of the sample: 15 Gy SBRT to primary tumor, nephrectomy 4 weeks later. This renal cell carcinoma was of the clear cell type. Profiling relied on immunoSEQ multiplex PCR, and the TCRdb table lists in-frame clones only, not all of them. The data show roughly 92,000 clones, roughly 88% seen once. Broader study findings: In blood, top tumor clones expanded by 2 weeks, shrinking by 4.

Sequenced material: blood, taken from a patient whose treatment included radiotherapy and nephrectomy. The sequence derives from a man aged 60 to 75 with renal cell carcinoma. This chain uses TRBV7-2 with TRBJ1-1; D ambiguous. The CDR3 sequence: CASSARNTEAFF. CDR3 coding DNA: TGTGCCAGCAGCGCTCGTAACACTGAAGCTTTCTTT.